The entry that follows covers one T cell receptor (beta chain) sequence. The data are from a study of blood T cell repertoires in COVID-19. Study-level information: The study drew acute and convalescent COVID-19 samples from the United States, Italy and Spain. In each case, the material was cDNA or gDNA derived from T cells, B-cell-depleted T cells, or PBMCs.

The CDR3 loop spans 13 amino acids. Looked up from germline, CDR1 is MDHEN and CDR2 is SYDVKM. Between the trimmed V and J ends, which lost 8 bases and 1 base, there was a span of 11 bases. Study processing details: Amplification from reference gene primers served as the basis for estimated nucleated cell counts. Sequencing was performed with immunoSEQ multiplex PCR; in TCRdb, only in-frame clones are kept and a portion is missing. V, J and clone size reflect that table, while D and trimming were determined from the DNA. The repertoire holds 65,000 to 85,000 clones, 75% to 85% seen once, with around 5.8% in the top ten.

This sequence joins TRBV28 and TRBJ1-1; no firm D call. The clonotype comes from a woman of 80 years or more with active or convalescent COVID-19. The specimen sequenced was peripheral blood. The CDR3 DNA reads TGTGCCAGCGGAACTCGGGGGAACACTGAAGCTTTCTTT. Protein sequence: CASGTRGNTEAFF.